One sample yielded the 27 T cell receptor beta chains listed below, sequenced in a study of T cells in Graves' hyperthyroidism and ophthalmopathy. Amplification yielded TCR beta CDR3 regions, with RNA transcripts as the source. The TCR CDR3 was amplified in a first-round RT-PCR using the HTBI primer set. TCRdb analysed the multiplex PCR reads with MiXCR anew, one entry per CDR3 protein. The data show about 500,000 distinct CDR3 sequences, about 15% seen once. Sequencing was carried out using blood. These receptors originate from a woman aged 30 to 39 with Graves' ophthalmopathy.

This clonotype was counted ten times or more. The rearrangement uses TRBV30 and TRBJ2-3, with D possibly being TRBD2 (6 bases). The germline gives CDR1 GTSNPN, CDR2 SVGIG (reference sequence). V was clipped by 0 bases and J by 2 bases, with 12 bases between them. The length of the CDR3 is 15 residues. DNA of the CDR3: TGTGCCTGGAGTGTCGGGGGACCTCCCACAGATACGCAGTATTTT. The encoded protein is CAWSVGGPPTDTQYF.

This clonotype was found many times. The CDR3, as DNA: TGTGCCAGCAGGGGGACCGCGGGCACTGAAGCTTTCTTT. Encoded protein: CASRGTAGTEAFF. V usage is TRBV6-2 or TRBV6-3 and J usage is TRBJ1-1; D is perhaps TRBD1 (5 bases). V lost 6 bases, J lost 4 bases, and 12 bases lay in between. Per the germline V gene, CDR1 is MNHEY and CDR2 is SVGEGT. This CDR3 has 13 amino acids.

This clonotype was seen more than once but under ten times. V is TRBV28 and J is TRBJ2-7; D uncertain. The CDR3 is 13 residues long. V lost 5 bases to trimming and J lost 2 bases, with 10 bases between them. Germline CDR1 and CDR2: MDHEN and SYDVKM. The CDR3 is CASSTRGPYEQYF. CDR3 sequence (DNA): TGTGCCAGCAGTACTCGCGGCCCCTACGAGCAGTACTTC.

The chain combines TRBV6-5 with TRBJ1-2; possibly TRBD1 for D (6 bases). The V gene's germline CDR1 is MNHEY and CDR2 SVGAGI. V was cut by 0 bases and J by 4 bases, with 12 bases left in between. The CDR3 is 15 residues long. DNA of the CDR3: TGTGCCAGCAGTTACTCGACGCAGGGGAGCTATGGCTACACCTTC. Translating gives CASSYSTQGSYGYTF.

The table lists this clonotype with a count of one. J is TRBJ2-3 and V is TRBV28; 15 nucleotides line up with TRBD2. Per the germline V gene, CDR1 is MDHEN and CDR2 is SYDVKM. There are 19 residues in the CDR3. The J segment lost 6 bases and the V segment lost 6 bases, leaving 16 bases of the junction unmatched. CDR3 sequence reads: CASRPPGGRGLAGGDTQYF. Here the CDR3 DNA reads TGTGCCAGCAGGCCTCCTGGAGGCCGTGGACTAGCGGGAGGGGATACGCAGTATTTT.

V usage is TRBV29-1 and J usage is TRBJ1-2; unclear D gene. The V gene lost 5 bases and the J gene lost 4 bases, with 14 bases spanning the gap. The CDR3 is 13 residues long. From germline, CDR1 is SQVTM and CDR2 ANQGSEA. The CDR3 loop reads CSVFWVVAYGYTF. CDR3 sequence (DNA): TGCAGCGTTTTTTGGGTAGTTGCCTATGGCTACACCTTC. The entire variable domain, with the rest obtained from reference TRBV29-1 and TRBJ1-2, is as follows: SAVISQKPSRDICQRGTSLTIQCQVDSQVTMMFWYRQQPGQSLTLIATANQGSEATYESGFVIDKFPISRPNLTFSTLTVSNMSPEDSSIYLCSVFWVVAYGYTFGSGTRLTVV.

The V gene is TRBV20-1, the J gene TRBJ2-2, with D possibly being TRBD1 (6 bases). V was shortened by 3 bases and J by 0 bases, with 8 bases between the two germline ends. Germline V gene sequence: CDR1 DFQATT, CDR2 SNEGSKA (reference sequence). The CDR3 has 14 amino acids. The chain's CDR3 is CSASQGSNTGELFF. The CDR3 region has the DNA TGCAGTGCTAGTCAGGGGTCGAACACCGGGGAGCTGTTTTTT.

This clonotype was recorded a few times. The chain couples TRBV20-1 to TRBJ2-7; maybe TRBD1 (6 bases). V gave up 6 bases and J gave up 0 bases, with 12 bases separating them. The CDR3 consists of 13 residues. The germline V gene encodes CDR1 DFQATT and CDR2 SNEGSKA (reference sequence). Here the CDR3 reads CSAPGTNSYEQYF. CDR3 in DNA: TGCAGTGCGCCGGGGACAAACTCCTACGAGCAGTACTTC.

This clonotype was counted at least ten times. The chain is built from TRBV7-9 and TRBJ1-1; tentatively, D is TRBD1 (6 bases). V dropped 5 bases and J dropped 4 bases, with 14 bases sitting between them. Germline CDR1 and CDR2: SEHNR and FQNEAQ (reference sequence). The CDR3 loop spans 14 amino acids. CDR3 protein: CASSPSGGGTEAFF. The CDR3 coding sequence is TGTGCCAGCAGCCCCAGTGGAGGGGGCACTGAAGCTTTCTTT.

In this sample, this clonotype turned up once. This chain joins TRBV11-1 and TRBJ1-6; no definite D call. Looked up from germline, CDR1 is SGHAT and CDR2 is FQDESV (reference sequence). CDR3 size: 15 residues. Trimming pared 2 bases from V and 7 bases from J, leaving 12 bases between. DNA of the CDR3: TGTGCCAGCAGCTTATTGGGCTGGCAGAATTCACCCCTCCACTTT. Translated, it gives CASSLLGWQNSPLHF.

At least ten counts were recorded for this clonotype. J is TRBJ2-5 and V is TRBV20-1; 8 bases are shared with TRBD1. V lost 6 bases to trimming and J lost 4 bases; unmatched junction nucleotides: 10. The length of the CDR3 is 14 residues. CDR1 and CDR2 from the germline V gene are DFQATT and SNEGSKA (reference sequence). The DNA for the CDR3 is TGCAGTGCCCCATTCGACAGGGGTCGAGAGACCCAGTACTTC. This codes for CSAPFDRGRETQYF.

This clonotype was recorded many times. The J gene is TRBJ2-3, the V gene TRBV12-3 or TRBV12-4; the D is unclear. Trimming stripped 6 bases from V and 5 bases from J, with 15 bases between. The CDR3 is made up of 14 amino acids. This CDR3 is CASSLPPLGDTQYF. The DNA for the CDR3 is TGTGCCAGCAGCCTCCCCCCACTCGGAGATACGCAGTATTTT.

This chain uses TRBV6-1 with TRBJ2-3; TRBD1 aligns across 10 bases. This CDR3 contains 17 residues. J was trimmed by 1 base and V by 5 bases; bases with no gene match: 9. The germline V gene has CDR1 MNHNS and CDR2 SASEGT. DNA for the CDR3: TGTGCCAGCAGTCGGAGACAGGGGGCGGGTGGCACAGATACGCAGTATTTT. Protein product: CASSRRQGAGGTDTQYF.

In DNA form, the CDR3 reads TGTGCCATCAGTGAGGTAAATTGGACTAGCGACCACAATGAGCAGTTCTTC. Protein: CAISEVNWTSDHNEQFF. The chain joins TRBV10-3 to TRBJ2-1, with 9 bases identical to TRBD2. CDR1 and CDR2 from the germline V gene are ENHRY and SYGVKD. This CDR3 contains 17 residues. V shed 2 bases and J 5 bases; nucleotides not matched to a gene: 10.

The chain carries TRBV18 and TRBJ2-7; D is perhaps TRBD2 (5 bases). CDR3 size: 14 residues. The germline V gene has CDR1 KGHSH and CDR2 LQKENI. The germline V and J ends were trimmed by 1 base and 2 bases, with 9 bases remaining between them. The CDR3 loop reads CASSPQRNPYEQYF. As DNA, the CDR3 is TGTGCCAGCTCACCACAGCGGAACCCCTACGAGCAGTACTTC.

This clonotype was observed a handful of times. The J gene is TRBJ2-1, the V gene TRBV7-3, with a weak D call TRBD2 (6 bases). Germline CDR1 and CDR2: SGHTA and FQGTGA. The CDR3 runs to 13 residues. V was shortened by 1 base and J by 10 bases, with 11 bases between the two germline ends. The CDR3 loop is CASSLMGREEQFF. The CDR3 DNA sequence: TGTGCCAGCAGCTTAATGGGGCGGGAAGAGCAGTTCTTC.

The chain carries TRBV9 and TRBJ2-3; D gene uncertain. The germline V gene has CDR1 SGDLS and CDR2 YYNGEE. CDR3 length equals 12 residues. Deletions cut 3 bases from V and 5 bases from J, with 7 bases between. CDR3 region: CASSGVVDTQYF. DNA for the CDR3: TGTGCCAGCAGCGGTGTGGTAGATACGCAGTATTTT.

This clonotype was found many times. The chain is built from TRBV11-2 and TRBJ2-5; 7 bases align to TRBD2. CDR3 length: 15 residues. Germline CDR1 is SGHAT and CDR2 is FQNNGV. J gave up 2 bases and V 4 bases, and 7 bases lay outside the gene matches. This chain's CDR3 is CASSWGGGLQETQYF. In DNA form, the CDR3 reads TGTGCCAGCAGCTGGGGGGGGGGACTTCAAGAGACCCAGTACTTC. The whole variable domain, remainder taken from reference TRBV11-2 and TRBJ2-5, is EAGVAQSPRYKIIEKRQSVAFWCNPISGHATLYWYQQILGQGPKLLIQFQNNGVVDDSQLPKDRFSAERLKGVDSTLKIQPAKLEDSAVYLCASSWGGGLQETQYFGPGTRLLVL.

This clonotype was picked up many times. The chain links TRBV30 to TRBJ2-3; D gene uncertain. The germline V gene has CDR1 GTSNPN and CDR2 SVGIG (reference sequence). This CDR3 spans 11 amino acids. V lost 2 bases and J lost 4, with 4 bases in between. The CDR3 protein is CAWSHPDTQYF. The CDR3 DNA follows: TGTGCCTGGAGTCATCCAGATACGCAGTATTTT.

In this sample, this clonotype turned up many times. V and J are TRBV2 and TRBJ2-2; 9 bases are shared with TRBD1. V lost 6 bases to trimming and J lost 3 bases; unmatched junction nucleotides: 5. This CDR3 comprises 15 residues. Germline lookup yields CDR1 SNHLY and CDR2 FYNNEI. CDR3 nucleotide sequence: TGTGCCAGCAGATCGGACAGGGGACACACCGGGGAGCTGTTTTTT. It is translated as CASRSDRGHTGELFF.

This rearrangement joins TRBV3-1 to TRBJ1-6; TRBD1 is a possible D gene (5 bases). Germline CDR1 is LGHDT and CDR2 is YNNKEL (reference sequence). The germline V and J ends were trimmed by 6 bases and 0 bases, with 12 bases remaining between them. The length of the CDR3 is 16 residues. CDR3 nucleotide sequence: TGTGCCAGCAGTCCTTGGGGGGACTCCTATAATTCACCCCTCCACTTT. Translated, it gives CASSPWGDSYNSPLHF. Full variable domain (missing parts from reference TRBV3-1 and TRBJ1-6): DTAVSQTPKYLVTQMGNDKSIKCEQNLGHDTMYWYKQDSKKFLKIMFSYNNKELIINETVPNRFSPKSPDKAHLNLHINSLELGDSAVYFCASSPWGDSYNSPLHFGNGTRLTVT.

As to this clonotype: Since a much larger clone is just one base distant, this may be a read error. The rearrangement links TRBV6-5 to TRBJ2-7, with D possibly matching TRBD1 (7 bases). The CDR3 totals 15 residues. The germline gives CDR1 MNHEY, CDR2 SVGAGI. V was shortened by 4 bases and J by 2 bases, with 15 bases between the two germline ends. The CDR3: CASSCLAGGPYEQYF. For the CDR3, the DNA is TGTGCCAGCAGTTGCTTGGCAGGGGGGCCCTACGAGCAGTACTTC.

This clonotype was detected ten times or more. The V gene is TRBV7-6, the J gene TRBJ2-2; D may be TRBD1 or TRBD2 (5 bases each). Between the trimmed V and J ends, which lost 9 bases and 5 bases, there was a span of 16 bases. The CDR3 extends over 14 amino acids. Germline CDR1 reads SGHVS; CDR2 reads FNYEAQ. The CDR3 here is CASSAGTPTGELFF. CDR3 coding DNA: TGTGCCAGTAGCGCCGGGACGCCGACCGGGGAGCTGTTTTTT. Looking up the rest from reference TRBV7-6 and TRBJ2-2 gives the full variable domain: GAGVSQSPRYKVTKRGQDVALRCDPISGHVSLYWYRQALGQGPEFLTYFNYEAQQDKSGLPNDRFSAERPEGSISTLTIQRTEQRDSAMYRCASSAGTPTGELFFGEGSRLTVL.

This clonotype was counted many times. This chain links TRBV24-1 with TRBJ2-1, with D tentatively TRBD1 or TRBD2 (6 bases each). The CDR3 is 16 amino acids. CDR1 is KGHDR and CDR2 is SFDVKD in the germline V gene. Deletions cut 3 bases from V and 5 bases from J, with 16 bases between. The CDR3 coding sequence is TGTGCCACCAGTGATGCGGGACATGCCACTAACAATGAGCAGTTCTTC. This sequence encodes CATSDAGHATNNEQFF.

This clonotype was seen a handful of times. This chain uses TRBV18 with TRBJ1-6; D possibly corresponds to TRBD1 (5 bases). Germline V gene sequence: CDR1 KGHSH, CDR2 LQKENI. CDR3 length equals 14 residues. V lost 3 bases and J 5 bases, leaving 8 bases between the germline ends. Written as DNA, the CDR3 is TGTGCCAGCTCACCTGACAGAAATAATTCACCCCTCCACTTT. Translating it yields CASSPDRNNSPLHF.

Concerning this clonotype itself: This may stem from a read error, because a much larger clone lies one nucleotide away. The chain links TRBV27 to TRBJ2-7; the D gene could be TRBD1 or TRBD2 (5 bases each). V dropped 7 bases and J dropped 4 bases, with 20 bases sitting between them. The CDR3 extends over 15 amino acids. Germline V lookup: CDR1 MNHEY, CDR2 SMNVEV (reference sequence). CDR3 protein: CASNPYQGDGYEQYF. The CDR3 DNA is TGTGCCAGCAATCCCTACCAGGGAGATGGGTACGAGCAGTACTTC.

The CDR3 here is CSARDYLAGDGYEQYF. The CDR3 region has the DNA TGCAGTGCTAGAGATTACCTAGCGGGAGACGGTTACGAGCAGTACTTC. The V call is TRBV20-1, the J call TRBJ2-7, with 10 bases identical to TRBD2. The length of the CDR3 is 16 residues. Germline CDR1 DFQATT, CDR2 SNEGSKA (reference sequence). The trim removed 0 bases at V and 4 bases at J, leaving 9 bases unmatched.